Presented here are 10 T cell receptor beta chains from one specimen sequenced in a study of T cell responses to AZD1222 COVID-19 vaccine. The protocol was immunoSEQ multiplex PCR, while the TCRdb copy is restricted to in-frame clones and leaves out a portion. The table lists some 150,000 clones, 88% of them singletons, with around 3.2% in the top ten. Source: peripheral blood, taken on day 0 of AZD1222 vaccination. These receptors all stem from an adult in good health.

The CDR3 nucleotides are TGTGCCAGCAGCTTAAGGGACCCTAGCACAGATACGCAGTATTTT. This codes for CASSLRDPSTDTQYF. V and J are TRBV7-9 and TRBJ2-3; D is perhaps TRBD1 or TRBD2 (5 bases each). The germline V gene has CDR1 SEHNR and CDR2 FQNEAQ (reference sequence). The CDR3 totals 15 residues. The V end was cut by 2 bases, the J end by 0 bases, with 9 bases between.

The chain uses TRBV7-8 and TRBJ2-7; 7 bases map to TRBD2. With 5 bases clipped from V and 4 bases from J, the junction kept 14 bases outside the gene matches. CDR3 size: 16 residues. The germline V gene has CDR1 SGHVS and CDR2 FQNEAQ. As DNA, the CDR3 is TGTGCCAGCAGCGCTCAGGCACGGGGGAGGGTTTACGAGCAGTACTTC. It encodes CASSAQARGRVYEQYF.

The rearrangement links TRBV11-3 to TRBJ2-5, with D possibly matching TRBD2 (5 bases). Germline CDR1 reads SGHNT; CDR2 reads YENEEA. The CDR3 has 13 residues. Trimming removed 5 bases at V and 1 base at J, with 8 bases between. Here the CDR3 reads CASSRGSQETQYF. CDR3 coding DNA: TGTGCCAGCAGCCGGGGAAGCCAAGAGACCCAGTACTTC. Drawing the rest from reference TRBV11-3 and TRBJ2-5, the complete variable domain is EAGVVQSPRYKIIEKKQPVAFWCNPISGHNTLYWYLQNLGQGPELLIRYENEEAVDDSQLPKDRFSAERLKGVDSTLKIQPAELGDSAVYLCASSRGSQETQYFGPGTRLLVL.

CDR3 sequence reads: CASSPGGGMNTEAFF. DNA for the CDR3: TGTGCCAGCAGCCCGGGGGGAGGTATGAACACTGAAGCTTTCTTT. This sequence joins TRBV11-2 and TRBJ1-1; D may be TRBD1 (5 bases). CDR1 and CDR2 (germline): SGHAT, FQNNGV. The V and J ends lost 5 bases and 0 bases respectively, with 13 bases between them. This CDR3 comprises 15 residues.

The chain carries TRBV28 and TRBJ2-5; 10 bases map to TRBD2. This CDR3 spans 14 amino acids. Trimming removed 7 bases from V and 4 bases from J; junction bases left unmatched: 6. Germline V gene data show CDR1 as MDHEN and CDR2 as SYDVKM. The DNA for the CDR3 is TGTGCCAGCAAACTTATAGCGGGGGGAGAGACCCAGTACTTC. It is translated as CASKLIAGGETQYF.

V is TRBV4-3 and J is TRBJ1-6; TRBD1 matches 9 bases. J gave up 7 bases and V 0 bases, and 7 bases lay outside the gene matches. Germline V lookup: CDR1 LGHNA, CDR2 YSLEER. The CDR3 consists of 17 residues. The CDR3 here is CASSQDRFGTGNSPLHF. DNA for the CDR3: TGCGCCAGCAGCCAAGATAGGTTCGGGACAGGGAATTCACCCCTCCACTTT.

The CDR3 sequence is CASSSLVSVFF. The CDR3 region has the DNA TGTGCCAGCAGTTCCCTAGTGTCGGTTTTCTTC. The rearrangement links TRBV28 to TRBJ2-1; D ambiguous. This CDR3 is 11 amino acids long. Germline CDR1 reads MDHEN; CDR2 reads SYDVKM. V was clipped by 4 bases and J by 16 bases, with 14 bases between them.

The V call is TRBV28, the J call TRBJ1-5; D call uncertain. This CDR3 has 13 residues. The germline CDR1 and CDR2 sequences are MDHEN and SYDVKM. V was cut by 3 bases and J by 4 bases, with 7 bases left in between. The CDR3 DNA reads TGTGCCAGCAGTTTGCCCGGGAATCAGCCCCAGCATTTT. Encoded protein: CASSLPGNQPQHF.

This clone occurred a few times. The chain recombines TRBV29-1 with TRBJ1-6; perhaps TRBD1 as D (5 bases). Germline CDR1 is SQVTM and CDR2 is ANQGSEA. The CDR3 length is 14 residues. V was cut by 5 bases and J by 3 bases, with 11 bases left in between. Here the CDR3 reads CSVLSGSYNSPLHF. In DNA, the CDR3 is TGCAGCGTTCTTTCAGGGAGCTATAATTCACCCCTCCACTTT.

The rearrangement joins TRBV13 to TRBJ2-2; D is possibly TRBD1 or TRBD2 (6 bases each). V shed 5 bases and J shed 4 bases, with 17 bases lying between them. CDR1 PRHDT and CDR2 FYEKMQ come from the germline V gene (reference sequence). The CDR3 spans 16 residues. CDR3 residues: CASSPTGRGGTGELFF. The CDR3 region has the DNA TGTGCCAGCAGCCCCACGGGCAGGGGAGGCACCGGGGAGCTGTTTTTT. The full variable domain, with the rest looked up from reference TRBV13 and TRBJ2-2, is AAGVIQSPRHLIKEKRETATLKCYPIPRHDTVYWYQQGPGQDPQFLISFYEKMQSDKGSIPDRFSAQQFSDYHSELNMSSLELGDSALYFCASSPTGRGGTGELFFGEGSRLTVL.